The rows below give T cell receptor beta chains drawn from one sample of a study of beta chain features in type 1 diabetes. This table comes from immunoSEQ multiplex PCR, and its TCRdb copy is limited to in-frame clones, with some not included. The table has more than 150,000 clones, less than 15% seen once. Sequencing input: central memory CD4+ T cells from blood. Receptors originate from a woman aged 18-29 years in good health. Each CDR3 is given with its conserved first and last residue. Fields, in order: J gene, V gene, CDR3 protein.

j_gene: TRBJ1-4; v_gene: TRBV4-2; CDR3aa: CASSQGVQGPNEKLFF
j_gene: TRBJ1-2; v_gene: TRBV9; CDR3aa: CASSVAYGDYGYTF
j_gene: TRBJ2-3; v_gene: TRBV4-2; CDR3aa: CASSQDGVAGLRTDTQYF
j_gene: TRBJ1-2; v_gene: TRBV7-2; CDR3aa: CASRRRTDSYGYTF
j_gene: TRBJ1-4; v_gene: TRBV7-2; CDR3aa: CASSPALTSTTNEKLFF
j_gene: TRBJ2-3; v_gene: TRBV30; CDR3aa: CAWRLFGLDSDTQYF
j_gene: TRBJ1-1; v_gene: TRBV15; CDR3aa: CATTGGGDTEAFF
j_gene: TRBJ2-1; v_gene: TRBV6-5; CDR3aa: CASSRQQFF
j_gene: TRBJ2-7; v_gene: TRBV12-2; CDR3aa: CASRLAPAYEQYF
j_gene: TRBJ1-5; v_gene: TRBV30; CDR3aa: CAWSVRGNQPQHF
j_gene: TRBJ2-5; v_gene: TRBV5-4; CDR3aa: CASRVQVQETQYF
j_gene: TRBJ2-7; v_gene: TRBV29-1; CDR3aa: CSVEDLPGQGPYEQYF
j_gene: TRBJ2-1; v_gene: TRBV9; CDR3aa: CASSTRRQGNYNEQFF
j_gene: TRBJ2-3; v_gene: TRBV6-5; CDR3aa: CASRLDTTSTDTQYF
j_gene: TRBJ1-5; v_gene: TRBV23-1; CDR3aa: CASSQQMTGTAVPQHF
j_gene: TRBJ2-3; v_gene: TRBV6-5; CDR3aa: CASSLAGESTDTQYF
j_gene: TRBJ1-2; v_gene: TRBV28; CDR3aa: CASSPVTGSYTF
j_gene: TRBJ1-1; v_gene: TRBV7-9; CDR3aa: CASSSGQGRMNTEAFF
j_gene: TRBJ2-3; v_gene: TRBV6-5; CDR3aa: CASKGSGLTTDTQYF
j_gene: TRBJ1-2; v_gene: TRBV29-1; CDR3aa: CSVQKRDRSGYTF
j_gene: TRBJ1-2; v_gene: TRBV28; CDR3aa: CASSLGAGQGYGYTF
j_gene: TRBJ1-4; v_gene: TRBV28; CDR3aa: CASSLFGQGGPNEKLFF
j_gene: TRBJ2-1; v_gene: TRBV4-1; CDR3aa: CASSQRVAGGNNEQFF
j_gene: TRBJ1-5; v_gene: TRBV2; CDR3aa: CASSAGTGGTSNQPQHF
j_gene: TRBJ1-2; v_gene: TRBV29-1; CDR3aa: CSVPMARDTAGLYGYTF
j_gene: TRBJ2-7; v_gene: TRBV4-2; CDR3aa: CASSQTSSGAYEQYF
j_gene: TRBJ2-3; v_gene: TRBV7-2; CDR3aa: CASSPSGTRAQYF
j_gene: TRBJ2-5; v_gene: TRBV29-1; CDR3aa: CSVEDIRRGAGLRETQYF
j_gene: TRBJ1-2; v_gene: TRBV6-5; CDR3aa: CASSYSWDSSPNGYTF
j_gene: TRBJ2-7; v_gene: TRBV18; CDR3aa: CASSPTYQSYEQYF
j_gene: TRBJ2-1; v_gene: TRBV27; CDR3aa: CASSFWSSYNEQFF
j_gene: TRBJ2-2; v_gene: TRBV19; CDR3aa: CASSDGTRGGELFF
j_gene: TRBJ1-1; v_gene: TRBV27; CDR3aa: CASSFGNRVTEAFF
j_gene: TRBJ2-3; v_gene: TRBV5-5; CDR3aa: CASSQGLAEADTQYF
j_gene: TRBJ2-5; v_gene: TRBV15; CDR3aa: CATSSDRDPRTSGRKTQYF
j_gene: TRBJ2-2; v_gene: TRBV9; CDR3aa: CASSVGPRTNTGELFF
j_gene: TRBJ2-3; v_gene: TRBV27; CDR3aa: CASSPLRTSKDTQYF
j_gene: TRBJ2-1; v_gene: TRBV5-1; CDR3aa: CASSLTAGTSGEQFF
j_gene: TRBJ2-1; v_gene: TRBV7-9; CDR3aa: CASSLAQAGGINEQFF
j_gene: TRBJ2-7; v_gene: TRBV5-6; CDR3aa: CASSKDRVGNHEQYF
j_gene: TRBJ2-7; v_gene: TRBV27; CDR3aa: CASSARTPQEQYF
j_gene: TRBJ2-5; v_gene: TRBV2; CDR3aa: CASSASGSRQETQYF
j_gene: TRBJ2-1; v_gene: TRBV21-1; CDR3aa: CASPLTGEDEQFF
j_gene: TRBJ2-1; v_gene: TRBV2; CDR3aa: CASSRDRTNNEQFF
j_gene: TRBJ2-4; v_gene: TRBV5-5; CDR3aa: CASSSYRDTANIQYF
j_gene: TRBJ1-1; v_gene: TRBV6-1; CDR3aa: CASSTTGGRTEAFF
j_gene: TRBJ2-1; v_gene: TRBV6-5; CDR3aa: CASSSGLAGADEQFF
j_gene: TRBJ1-1; v_gene: TRBV30; CDR3aa: CAWSPGNTEAFF
j_gene: TRBJ2-3; v_gene: TRBV15; CDR3aa: CATSRDIGREGDTQYF
j_gene: TRBJ2-7; v_gene: TRBV7-7; CDR3aa: CASSPTGTGCCEQYF
j_gene: TRBJ2-1; v_gene: TRBV14; CDR3aa: CASSLFRGNEQFF
j_gene: TRBJ1-2; v_gene: TRBV30; CDR3aa: CAWSTGISNYGYTF
j_gene: TRBJ2-5; v_gene: TRBV5-1; CDR3aa: CASSLDKETQYF
j_gene: TRBJ2-1; v_gene: TRBV18; CDR3aa: CASSPDRNNEQFF
j_gene: TRBJ2-5; v_gene: TRBV6-6; CDR3aa: CASSYRSEETQYF